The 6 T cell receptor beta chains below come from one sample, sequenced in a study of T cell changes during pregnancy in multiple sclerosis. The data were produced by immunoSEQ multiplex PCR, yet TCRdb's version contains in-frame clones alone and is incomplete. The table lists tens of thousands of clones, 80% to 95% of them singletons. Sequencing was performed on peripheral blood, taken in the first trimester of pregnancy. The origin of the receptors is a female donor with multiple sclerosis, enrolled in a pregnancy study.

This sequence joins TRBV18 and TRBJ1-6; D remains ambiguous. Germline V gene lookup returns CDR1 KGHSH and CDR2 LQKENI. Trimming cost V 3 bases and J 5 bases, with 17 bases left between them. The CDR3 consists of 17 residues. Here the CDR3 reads CASSPVERRVDNSPLHF. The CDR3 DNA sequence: TGTGCCAGCTCACCGGTTGAAAGGAGAGTAGATAATTCACCCCTCCACTTT.

CDR3 nucleotide sequence: TGTGCCAGCAGTGAAGGTTTAGCGGGGAGCCAGTTAGCCAAAAACATTCAGTACTTC. Encoded protein: CASSEGLAGSQLAKNIQYF. The rearrangement links TRBV2 to TRBJ2-4; 8 nucleotides align to TRBD2. The trim removed 1 base at V and 0 bases at J, leaving 11 bases unmatched. Germline V gene lookup returns CDR1 SNHLY and CDR2 FYNNEI. The CDR3 has 19 residues.

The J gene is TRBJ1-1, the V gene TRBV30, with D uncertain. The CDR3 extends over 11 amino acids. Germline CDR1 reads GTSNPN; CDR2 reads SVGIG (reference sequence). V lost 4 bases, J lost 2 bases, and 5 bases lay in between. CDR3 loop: CAWTVNTEAFF. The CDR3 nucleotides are TGTGCCTGGACCGTTAACACTGAAGCTTTCTTT.

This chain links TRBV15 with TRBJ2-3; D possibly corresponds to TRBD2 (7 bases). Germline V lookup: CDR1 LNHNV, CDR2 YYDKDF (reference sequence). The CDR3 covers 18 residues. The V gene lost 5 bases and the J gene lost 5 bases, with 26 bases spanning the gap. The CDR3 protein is CATSGGWGGGPRGDTQYF. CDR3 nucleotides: TGTGCCACCAGCGGGGGTTGGGGCGGGGGCCCGCGAGGAGATACGCAGTATTTT.

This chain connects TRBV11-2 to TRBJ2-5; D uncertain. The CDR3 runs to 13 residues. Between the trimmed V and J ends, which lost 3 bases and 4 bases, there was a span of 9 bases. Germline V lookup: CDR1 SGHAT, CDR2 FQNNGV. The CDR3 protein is CASSFTAVETQYF. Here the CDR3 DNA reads TGTGCCAGCAGCTTCACGGCGGTAGAGACCCAGTACTTC.

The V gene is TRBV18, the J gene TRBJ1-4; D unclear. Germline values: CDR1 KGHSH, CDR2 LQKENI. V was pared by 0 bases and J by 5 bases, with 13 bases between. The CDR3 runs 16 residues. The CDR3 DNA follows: TGTGCCAGCTCACCACCGCCGGGGATACCAAATGAAAAACTGTTTTTT. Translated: CASSPPPGIPNEKLFF.